This TCR beta chain was retrieved from a study of blood T cell repertoires in COVID-19. Germline CDR1 is SGHRS and CDR2 is YFSETQ. This CDR3 has 15 amino acids. Losses at the gene ends were 0 bases for V and 4 bases for J; bases not matched to a gene: 6. Per the authors' pipeline: Reference gene primers were amplified, and this amplification served to estimate nucleated cell counts. Clones were sequenced by immunoSEQ multiplex PCR, and TCRdb holds only the in-frame ones, with some missing. V and J calls and clone size are those listed in that table; D and trimming were worked out from the DNA. The table has about 160,000 clones, 80% to 90% seen once.

The sample was peripheral blood. The source of this sequence is a man of 80 years or more with acute or convalescent COVID-19. V gene TRBV5-1 combines with J gene TRBJ2-7; 8 bases match TRBD1. The CDR3 is CASSLGPGQEYEQYF. The CDR3 DNA reads TGCGCCAGCAGCTTGGGCCCGGGACAGGAATACGAGCAGTACTTC.